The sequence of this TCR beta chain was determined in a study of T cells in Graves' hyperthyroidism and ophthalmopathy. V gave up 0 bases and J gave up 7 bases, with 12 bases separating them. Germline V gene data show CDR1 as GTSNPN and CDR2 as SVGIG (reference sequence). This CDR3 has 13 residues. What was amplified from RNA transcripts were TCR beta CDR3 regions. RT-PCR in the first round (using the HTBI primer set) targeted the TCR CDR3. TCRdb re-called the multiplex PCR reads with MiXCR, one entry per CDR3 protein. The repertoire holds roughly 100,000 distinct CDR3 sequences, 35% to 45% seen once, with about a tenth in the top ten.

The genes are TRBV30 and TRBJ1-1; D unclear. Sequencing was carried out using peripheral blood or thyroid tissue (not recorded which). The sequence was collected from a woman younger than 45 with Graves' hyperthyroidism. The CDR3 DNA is TGTGCCTGGAGTGTACTTCGAGATGATGAAGCTTTCTTT. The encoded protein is CAWSVLRDDEAFF.